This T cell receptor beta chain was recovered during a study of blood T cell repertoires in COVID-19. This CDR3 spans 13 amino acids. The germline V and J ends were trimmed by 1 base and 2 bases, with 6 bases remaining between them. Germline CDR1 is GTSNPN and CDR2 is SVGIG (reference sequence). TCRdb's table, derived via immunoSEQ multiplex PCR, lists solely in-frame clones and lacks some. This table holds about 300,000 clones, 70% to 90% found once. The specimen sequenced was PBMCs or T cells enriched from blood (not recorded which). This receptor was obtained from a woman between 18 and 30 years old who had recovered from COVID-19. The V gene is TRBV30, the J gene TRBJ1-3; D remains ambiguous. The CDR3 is CAWSEFAGNTIYF. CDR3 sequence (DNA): TGTGCCTGGAGTGAATTCGCTGGAAACACCATATATTTT.